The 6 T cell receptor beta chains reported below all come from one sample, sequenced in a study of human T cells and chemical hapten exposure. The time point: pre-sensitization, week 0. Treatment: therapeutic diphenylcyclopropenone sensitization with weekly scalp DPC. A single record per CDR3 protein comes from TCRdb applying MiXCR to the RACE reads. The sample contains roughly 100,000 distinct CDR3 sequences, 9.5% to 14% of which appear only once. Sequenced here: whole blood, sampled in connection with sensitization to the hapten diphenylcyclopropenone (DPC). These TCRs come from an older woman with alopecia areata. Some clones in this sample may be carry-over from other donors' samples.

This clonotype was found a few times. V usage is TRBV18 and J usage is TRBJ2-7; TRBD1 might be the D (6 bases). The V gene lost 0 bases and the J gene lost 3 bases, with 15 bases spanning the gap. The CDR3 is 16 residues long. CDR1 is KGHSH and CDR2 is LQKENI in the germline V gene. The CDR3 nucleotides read TGTGCCAGCTCACCACCGTCGGGACATATCGACTACGAGCAGTACTTC. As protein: CASSPPSGHIDYEQYF.

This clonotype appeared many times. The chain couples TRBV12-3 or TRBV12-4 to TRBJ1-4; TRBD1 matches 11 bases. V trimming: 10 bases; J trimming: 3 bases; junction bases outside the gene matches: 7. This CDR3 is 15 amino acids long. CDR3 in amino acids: CATTGTGGPNEKLFF. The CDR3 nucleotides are TGTGCCACCACCGGGACAGGGGGTCCTAATGAAAAACTGTTTTTT.

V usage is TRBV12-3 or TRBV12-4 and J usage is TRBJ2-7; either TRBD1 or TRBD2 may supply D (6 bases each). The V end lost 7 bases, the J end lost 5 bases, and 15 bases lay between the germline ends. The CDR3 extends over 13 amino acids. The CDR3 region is CASTKSGGDEQYF. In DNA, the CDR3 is TGTGCCAGCACCAAATCCGGGGGCGACGAGCAGTACTTC.

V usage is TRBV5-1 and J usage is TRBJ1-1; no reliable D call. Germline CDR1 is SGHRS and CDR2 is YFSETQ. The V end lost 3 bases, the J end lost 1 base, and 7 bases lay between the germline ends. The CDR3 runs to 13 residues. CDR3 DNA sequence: TGCGCCAGCAGCTCCGAAGGGAACACTGAAGCTTTCTTT. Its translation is CASSSEGNTEAFF.

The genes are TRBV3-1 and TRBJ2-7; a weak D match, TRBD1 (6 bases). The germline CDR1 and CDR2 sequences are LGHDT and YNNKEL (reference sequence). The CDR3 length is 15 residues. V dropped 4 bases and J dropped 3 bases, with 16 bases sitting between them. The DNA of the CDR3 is TGTGCCAGCAGCCTCAGACAGGAGGTGGTCTACGAGCAGTACTTC. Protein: CASSLRQEVVYEQYF.

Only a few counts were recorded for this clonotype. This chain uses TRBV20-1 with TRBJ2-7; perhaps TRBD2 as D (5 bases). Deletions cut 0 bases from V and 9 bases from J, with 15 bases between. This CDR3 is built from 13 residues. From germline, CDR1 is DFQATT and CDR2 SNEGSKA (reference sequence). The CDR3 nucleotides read TGCAGTGCTAGAGATCGCCGGGGTGGGAGGCAGTACTTC. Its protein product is CSARDRRGGRQYF.